This T cell receptor (beta chain) derives from a study of blood T cell repertoires in COVID-19 (dated by TCRdb to 2020 to 2021). Broadly, across the study: Collaborator samples came from the United States, Italy and Spain and covered acute and convalescent phases of COVID-19. A de-identified subject ID, COVID-19 status, age in years and sex were almost always included in the sample metadata. Subjects who had been exposed to COVID-19, were actively infected with it, or had recovered from it provided the deeply sampled blood TCRbeta repertoires that made up the dataset. Where HLA class I and class II types were available, the types were taken from metadata supplied by the sample provider, not from assay-based typing. The samples were drawn from two sources: the first 160 participants of the ongoing ImmuneRACE study, and 950 to 1,500 subjects contributed by 6 global collaborators. The prospective study material was composed of cDNA or gDNA derived from T cells, B-cell-depleted T cells, or PBMCs. The repertoires were released in a freely available public database intended as a resource for research on the immune response to SARS-CoV-2. The paper's findings and limits, for the study overall: How much clinical and demographic metadata was included differed by source and by participant, and the metadata was provided uncurated.

TCRbeta CDR3 regions were amplified from genomic DNA using the immunoSEQ Assay, a bias-controlled multiplex PCR. Under the source paper's analysis protocol: The number of nucleated cells in each sample was estimated from the amplification of reference gene primers within the assay. To quantify the absolute abundance of each unique TCRbeta CDR3 rearrangement, sequence reads were collapsed and filtered. Productive Simpson clonality was computed per sample as the square root of Simpson's diversity index over productive rearrangements. TCRdb re-hosts the immuneACCESS table, in-frame sequences only. Its copies lack some clones; in the studies checked, an unresolved V gene accounts for under half of them, and the cause for the rest is not known. D and trimming come from the DNA, and the V and J calls and clone size come from that table. The sample table shows 35,000 to 45,000 clones, and around 92% are seen once. The ten largest clones capture around 6% of the sample.

Whole blood was collected in K2EDTA tubes by collaborating institutions according to the institutions' own protocols. Collaborator samples were shipped for TCRbeta analysis as frozen whole blood, isolated PBMCs, or DNA extracted from either sample type. Trimming takes 6 bases from V and 0 bases from J, and the germline ends sit 16 bases apart. According to the germline V gene, CDR1 reads KGHSH and CDR2 reads LQKENI. Counted from cysteine to phenylalanine, this CDR3 has 16 amino acids. CDR3 DNA is the only sequence kept; it has 48 bases, read in frame from the first base. A remark on this clone: Its antigen remains unidentified. Per-base quality was not reported, and no clone a single base away is much larger than it.

In this chain, TRBV18 is recombined with TRBJ2-3, with no reliable assignment of the D segment. The source is a woman of 80 years or more with acute or convalescent COVID-19. The sample consisted of peripheral blood. The CDR3 amino acid sequence is: CASSPSLPPSTDTQYF. The DNA sequence is given as TGTGCCAGCTCTCCTTCCCTACCTCCCAGCACAGATACGCAGTATTTT.